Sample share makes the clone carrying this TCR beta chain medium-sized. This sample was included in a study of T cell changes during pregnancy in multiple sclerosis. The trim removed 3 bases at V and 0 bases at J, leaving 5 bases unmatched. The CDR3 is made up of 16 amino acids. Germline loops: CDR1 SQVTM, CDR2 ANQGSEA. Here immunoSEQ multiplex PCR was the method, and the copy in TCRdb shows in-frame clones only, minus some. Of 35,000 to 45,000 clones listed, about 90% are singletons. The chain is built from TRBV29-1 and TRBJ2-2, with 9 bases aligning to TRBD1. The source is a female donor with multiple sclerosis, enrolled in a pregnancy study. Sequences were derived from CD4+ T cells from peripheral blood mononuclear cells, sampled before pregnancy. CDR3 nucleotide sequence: TGCAGCGTTGACCCCGGGACAGGGACGAACACCGGGGAGCTGTTTTTT. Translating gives CSVDPGTGTNTGELFF.